This T cell receptor (beta chain) was recorded in a study of OX40 agonist ivuxolimab in advanced cancers. About the study as a whole: Ivuxolimab was a fully human IgG2 agonistic monoclonal antibody targeting the costimulatory receptor OX40 (CD134). Intravenous ivuxolimab was administered to patients every 2 weeks at six dose levels: 0.01, 0.1, 0.3, 1.5, 3 and 10 mg/kg. Of the roughly 51 dose-escalation patients, hepatocellular carcinoma was present in 19, melanoma in approximately 15, renal cell carcinoma in 9 and head and neck cancer in 9. A male proportion of roughly 80% and a mean age of 60 years, ranging from about 20 to 85, were recorded for the dose-escalation cohort. Prior anti-PD-1, anti-PD-L1 or anti-CTLA-4 therapy was permitted, and checkpoint inhibitors had been received by around 40% of dose-escalation patients. Partial responses were achieved by three dose-escalation patients, of whom one had hepatocellular carcinoma and two had cutaneous melanoma. The purpose of peripheral TCRbeta sequencing was to test whether ivuxolimab changed TCR sequence diversity and led to clonal T-cell expansion. The monotherapy dose-escalation portion (N of about 50 patients) of the phase I ivuxolimab trial is reported in the paper. Broader findings and caveats from the paper: Which antigens the clonally expanded peripheral T cells were specific for was not determined. In partial responders in the 0.1-3.0 mg/kg groups, normalized peripheral clonal expansion was found to be among the lowest, especially among CD8+ T cells. After ivuxolimab, more expanded clones were found on average in CD8+ T cells than in CD4+ T cells. At doses of 0.1 to 3.0 mg/kg, clonal expansion of both CD4+ and CD8+ T cells in blood was seen between baseline and week 6. Low levels of normalized T-cell clonal expansion were also seen in some patients who did not respond.

Genomic DNA was isolated from the sorted cells so that the TCRbeta CDR3 region could be sequenced. The immunoSEQ Assay was used for sequencing of TCRbeta CDR3 regions. TCRdb took this table from immuneACCESS and kept in-frame rearrangements with V and J called. Such tables lack part of the clones; where checked against another copy, unresolved V genes explain under half of the gap, and the rest is unexplained. In all, the sample holds about 71,000 clones, and 81% of those were seen once. The ten largest clones capture 5% of the sample. About this clone itself: This clone's antigen is unknown. The sample holds no much larger clone one base away, and base qualities are not on file.

The trial excluded patients who had a history of autoimmune disease or who were on systemic immunosuppression. Peripheral blood for TCR sequencing was collected from all dose cohorts at baseline, on cycle 4 day 1, and on cycle 7 day 1. Samples were obtained from an open-label, multicenter, first-in-human phase I dose-escalation trial of ivuxolimab. Adults with locally advanced or metastatic head and neck squamous cell, hepatocellular, melanoma or renal cell carcinoma were enrolled in the trial. Before TCR sequencing, CD4+ T cells and CD8+ T cells from peripheral blood were sorted into separate populations. Reading from cysteine to phenylalanine, the CDR3 counts 16 amino acids. CDR3 DNA is the only sequence kept; it has 48 bases, read in frame from the first base. CDR1 and CDR2, per the germline V gene (reference sequence), are SGHAT and FQDESV. V and J are truncated by 5 bases and 2 bases respectively, leaving an intervening sequence of 16 bases.

The rearranged segments are TRBV11-1 and TRBJ2-1; TRBD1 is a possible D gene, resting on 7 matching bases. The sequence came from an adult with an advanced solid tumor such as melanoma, head and neck, liver or kidney cancer. The source material was CD4+ or CD8+ T cells sorted from blood, sampled in a trial of the OX40 agonist ivuxolimab. The base sequence is TGTGCCAGCAGCCGAGGGCGGGACAGCACCTACAATGAGCAGTTCTTC. This is translated as CASSRGRDSTYNEQFF.